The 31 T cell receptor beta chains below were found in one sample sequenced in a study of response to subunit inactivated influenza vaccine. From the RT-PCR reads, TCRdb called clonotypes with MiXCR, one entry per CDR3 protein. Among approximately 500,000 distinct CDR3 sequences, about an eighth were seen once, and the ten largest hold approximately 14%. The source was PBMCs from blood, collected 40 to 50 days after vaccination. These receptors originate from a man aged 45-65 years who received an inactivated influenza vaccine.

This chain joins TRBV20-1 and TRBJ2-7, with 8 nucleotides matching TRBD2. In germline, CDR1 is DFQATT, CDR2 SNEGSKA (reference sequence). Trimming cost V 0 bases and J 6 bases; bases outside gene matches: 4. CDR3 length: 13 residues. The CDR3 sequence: CSARDMAGGEQYF. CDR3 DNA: TGCAGTGCTAGAGATATGGCGGGAGGCGAGCAGTACTTC.

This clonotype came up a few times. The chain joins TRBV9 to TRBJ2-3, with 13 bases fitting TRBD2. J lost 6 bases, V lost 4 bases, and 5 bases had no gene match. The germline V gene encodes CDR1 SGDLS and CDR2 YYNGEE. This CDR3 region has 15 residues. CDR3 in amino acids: CASSTSGRAVDTQYF. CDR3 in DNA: TGTGCCAGCAGCACTAGCGGGAGGGCCGTGGATACGCAGTATTTT.

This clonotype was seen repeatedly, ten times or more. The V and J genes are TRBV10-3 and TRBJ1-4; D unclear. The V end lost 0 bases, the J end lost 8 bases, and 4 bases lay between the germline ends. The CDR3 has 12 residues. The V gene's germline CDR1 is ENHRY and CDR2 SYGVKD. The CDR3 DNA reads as TGTGCCATCAGTGAGTCGGGGGAAAAACTGTTTTTT. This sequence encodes CAISESGEKLFF.

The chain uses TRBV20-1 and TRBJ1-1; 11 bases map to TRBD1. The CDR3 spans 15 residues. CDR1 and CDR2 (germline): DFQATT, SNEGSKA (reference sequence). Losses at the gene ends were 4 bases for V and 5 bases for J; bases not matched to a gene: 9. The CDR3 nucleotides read TGCAGTGCTACCTCCCCGGACAGGGGGCTTACTGAAGCTTTCTTT. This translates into CSATSPDRGLTEAFF.

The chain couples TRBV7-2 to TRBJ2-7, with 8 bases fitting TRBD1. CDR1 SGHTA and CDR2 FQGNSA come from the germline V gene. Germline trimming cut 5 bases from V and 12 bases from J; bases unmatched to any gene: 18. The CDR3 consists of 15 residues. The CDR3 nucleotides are TGTGCCAGCAGCCCCCGGGGGACAGGTTATTTCGGGCGGTACTTC. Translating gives CASSPRGTGYFGRYF.

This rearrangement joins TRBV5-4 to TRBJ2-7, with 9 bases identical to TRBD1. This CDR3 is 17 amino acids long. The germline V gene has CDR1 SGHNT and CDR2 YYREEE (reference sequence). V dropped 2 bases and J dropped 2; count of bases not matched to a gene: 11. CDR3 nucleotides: TGTGCCAGCAGCTTACCCCCGGGACAGGGATCGACCTACGAGCAGTACTTC. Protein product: CASSLPPGQGSTYEQYF.

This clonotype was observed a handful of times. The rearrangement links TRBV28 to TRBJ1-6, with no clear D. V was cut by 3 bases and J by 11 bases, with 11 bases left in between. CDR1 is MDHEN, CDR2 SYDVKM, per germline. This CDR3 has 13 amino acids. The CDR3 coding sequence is TGTGCCAGCAGTTTCCAAAAACAGCCACCCCTCCACTTT. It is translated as CASSFQKQPPLHF.

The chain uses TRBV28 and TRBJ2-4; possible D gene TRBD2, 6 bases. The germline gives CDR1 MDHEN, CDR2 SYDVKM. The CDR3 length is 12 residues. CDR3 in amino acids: CASRRDFGIQYF. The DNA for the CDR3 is TGTGCTAGCCGCCGGGACTTTGGCATTCAGTACTTC.

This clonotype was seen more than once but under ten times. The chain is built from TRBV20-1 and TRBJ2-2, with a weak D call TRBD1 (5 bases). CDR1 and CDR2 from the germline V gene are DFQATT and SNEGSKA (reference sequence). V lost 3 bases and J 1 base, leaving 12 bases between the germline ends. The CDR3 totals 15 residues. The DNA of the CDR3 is TGCAGTGCTAGTACAGGCTATCTGAACACCGGGGAGCTGTTTTTT. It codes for CSASTGYLNTGELFF.

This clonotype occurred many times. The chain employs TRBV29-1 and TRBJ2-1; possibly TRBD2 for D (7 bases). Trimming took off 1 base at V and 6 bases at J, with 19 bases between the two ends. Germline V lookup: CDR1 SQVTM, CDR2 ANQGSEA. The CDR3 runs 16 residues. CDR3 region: CSVEGGGTQGFNEQFF. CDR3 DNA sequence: TGCAGCGTTGAAGGGGGAGGGACTCAGGGGTTCAATGAGCAGTTCTTC.

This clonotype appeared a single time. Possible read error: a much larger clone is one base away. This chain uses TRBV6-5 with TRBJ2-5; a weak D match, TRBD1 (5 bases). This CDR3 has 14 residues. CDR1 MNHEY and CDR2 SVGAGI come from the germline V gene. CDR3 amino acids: CASSNSSGSETQYF. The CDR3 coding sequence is TGTGCCAGCAGTAACTCTTCAGGGTCAGAGACCCAGTACTTC.

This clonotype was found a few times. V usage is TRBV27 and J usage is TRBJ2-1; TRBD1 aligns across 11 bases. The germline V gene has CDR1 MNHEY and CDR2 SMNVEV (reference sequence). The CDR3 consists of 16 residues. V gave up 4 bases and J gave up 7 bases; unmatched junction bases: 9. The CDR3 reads CASSYIRTGGWNEQFF. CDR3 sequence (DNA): TGTGCCAGCAGTTATATTAGGACAGGGGGCTGGAATGAGCAGTTCTTC.

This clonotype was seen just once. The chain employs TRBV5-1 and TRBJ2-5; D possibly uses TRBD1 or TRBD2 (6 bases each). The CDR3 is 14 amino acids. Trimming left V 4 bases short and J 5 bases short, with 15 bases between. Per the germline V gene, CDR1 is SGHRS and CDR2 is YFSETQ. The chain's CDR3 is CASSQGSAGETQYF. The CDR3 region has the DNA TGCGCCAGCAGCCAGGGGTCTGCGGGGGAGACCCAGTACTTC.

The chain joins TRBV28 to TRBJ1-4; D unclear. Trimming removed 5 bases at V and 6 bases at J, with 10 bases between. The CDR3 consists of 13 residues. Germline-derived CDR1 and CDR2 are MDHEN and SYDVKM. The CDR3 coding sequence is TGTGCCAGCAGTCAAACAGTTTATGAAAAACTGTTTTTT. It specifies CASSQTVYEKLFF.

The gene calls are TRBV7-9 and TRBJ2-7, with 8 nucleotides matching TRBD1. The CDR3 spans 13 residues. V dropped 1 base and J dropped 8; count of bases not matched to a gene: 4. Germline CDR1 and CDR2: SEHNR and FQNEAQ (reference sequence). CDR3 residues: CASSLDTGGKQYF. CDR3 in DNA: TGTGCCAGCAGCTTAGATACAGGGGGGAAGCAGTACTTC.

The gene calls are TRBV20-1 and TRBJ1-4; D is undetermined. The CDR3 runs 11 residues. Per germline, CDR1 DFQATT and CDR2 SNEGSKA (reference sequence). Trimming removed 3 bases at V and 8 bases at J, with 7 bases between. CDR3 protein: CSASRAEKLFF. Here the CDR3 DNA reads TGCAGTGCTAGCCGGGCGGAAAAACTGTTTTTT.

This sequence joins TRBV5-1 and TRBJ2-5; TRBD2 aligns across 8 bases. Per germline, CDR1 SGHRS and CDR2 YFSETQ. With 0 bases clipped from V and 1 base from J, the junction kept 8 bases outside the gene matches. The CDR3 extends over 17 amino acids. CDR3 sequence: CASSLAGVAGSQETQYF. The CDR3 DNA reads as TGCGCCAGCAGCTTGGCGGGGGTAGCGGGATCCCAAGAGACCCAGTACTTC.

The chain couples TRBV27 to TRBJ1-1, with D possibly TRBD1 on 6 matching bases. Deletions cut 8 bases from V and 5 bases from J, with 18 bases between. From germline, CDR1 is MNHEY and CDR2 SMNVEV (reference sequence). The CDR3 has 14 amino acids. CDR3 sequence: CASAGLGGYTEAFF. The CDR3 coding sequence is TGTGCCAGCGCCGGGCTAGGGGGATATACTGAAGCTTTCTTT.

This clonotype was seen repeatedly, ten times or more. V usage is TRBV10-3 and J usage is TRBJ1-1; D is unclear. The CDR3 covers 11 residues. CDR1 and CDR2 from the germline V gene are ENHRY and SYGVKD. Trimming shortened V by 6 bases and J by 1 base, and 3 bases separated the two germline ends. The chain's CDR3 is CAIRKNTEAFF. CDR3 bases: TGTGCCATCAGAAAGAACACTGAAGCTTTCTTT.

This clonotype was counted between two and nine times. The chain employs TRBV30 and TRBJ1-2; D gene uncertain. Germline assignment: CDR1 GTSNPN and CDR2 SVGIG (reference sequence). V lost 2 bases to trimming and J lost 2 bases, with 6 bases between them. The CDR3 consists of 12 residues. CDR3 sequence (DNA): TGTGCCTGGAGTACGGAAAACTATGGCTACACCTTC. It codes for CAWSTENYGYTF.

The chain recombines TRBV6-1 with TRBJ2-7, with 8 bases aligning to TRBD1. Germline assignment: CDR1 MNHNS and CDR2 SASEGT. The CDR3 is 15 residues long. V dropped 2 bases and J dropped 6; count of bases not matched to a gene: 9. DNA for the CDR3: TGTGCCAGCAGTGAACCGGGACAGGTAGTCGGCGAGCAGTACTTC. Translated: CASSEPGQVVGEQYF.

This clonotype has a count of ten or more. As DNA, the CDR3 is TGTGCCAGCAGTTTACTGGGACAGGGCTACAATGAGCAGTTCTTC. Translated, it gives CASSLLGQGYNEQFF. This chain joins TRBV12-3 or TRBV12-4 and TRBJ2-1, with 9 bases lining up with TRBD1. V dropped 2 bases and J dropped 3; count of bases not matched to a gene: 2. This CDR3 region has 15 residues.

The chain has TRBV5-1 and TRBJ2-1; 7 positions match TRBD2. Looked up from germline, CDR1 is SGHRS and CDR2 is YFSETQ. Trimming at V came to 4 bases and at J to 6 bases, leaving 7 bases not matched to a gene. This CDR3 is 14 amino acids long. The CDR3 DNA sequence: TGCGCCAGCAGCAATTCCCGGACTAGCAATGAGCAGTTCTTC. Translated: CASSNSRTSNEQFF.

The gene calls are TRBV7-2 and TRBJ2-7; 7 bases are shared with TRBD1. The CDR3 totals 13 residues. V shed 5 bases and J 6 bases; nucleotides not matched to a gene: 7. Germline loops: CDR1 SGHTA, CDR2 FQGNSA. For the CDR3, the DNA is TGTGCCAGCAGCCCAAGGGCAGGGGGCGAGCAGTACTTC. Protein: CASSPRAGGEQYF.

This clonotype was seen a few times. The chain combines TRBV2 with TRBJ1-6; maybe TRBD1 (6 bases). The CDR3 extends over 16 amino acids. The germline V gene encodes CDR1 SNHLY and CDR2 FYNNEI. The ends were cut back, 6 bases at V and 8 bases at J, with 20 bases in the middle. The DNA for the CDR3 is TGTGCCAGCAGAGGTCCGGGGGGGCAAGGGGATTCACCCCTCCACTTT. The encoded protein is CASRGPGGQGDSPLHF.

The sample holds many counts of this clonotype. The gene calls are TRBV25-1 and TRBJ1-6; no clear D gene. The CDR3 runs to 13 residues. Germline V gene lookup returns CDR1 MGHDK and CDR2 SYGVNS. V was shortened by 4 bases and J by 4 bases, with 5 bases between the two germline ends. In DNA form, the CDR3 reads TGTGCCAGCAGTGCGGAGTATAATTCACCCCTCCACTTT. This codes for CASSAEYNSPLHF.

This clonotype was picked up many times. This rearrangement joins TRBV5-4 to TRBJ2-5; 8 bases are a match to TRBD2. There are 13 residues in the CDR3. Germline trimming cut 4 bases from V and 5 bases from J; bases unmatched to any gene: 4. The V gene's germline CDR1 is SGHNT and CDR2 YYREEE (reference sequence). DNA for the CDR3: TGTGCCAGCAGCCACAGCGGGGGCGAGACCCAGTACTTC. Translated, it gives CASSHSGGETQYF.

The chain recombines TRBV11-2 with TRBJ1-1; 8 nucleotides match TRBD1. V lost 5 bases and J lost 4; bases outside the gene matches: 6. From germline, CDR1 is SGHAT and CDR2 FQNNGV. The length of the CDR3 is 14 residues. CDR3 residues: CASSLDRAVTEAFF. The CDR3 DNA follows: TGTGCCAGCAGCCTGGACAGGGCCGTCACTGAAGCTTTCTTT.

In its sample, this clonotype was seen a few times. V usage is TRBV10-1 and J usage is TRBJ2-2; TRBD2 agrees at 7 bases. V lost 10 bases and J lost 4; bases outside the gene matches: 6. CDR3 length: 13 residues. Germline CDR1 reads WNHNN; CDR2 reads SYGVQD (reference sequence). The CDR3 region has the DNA TGCGCCACCAGAGCGGGGCCCACCGGGGAGCTGTTTTTT. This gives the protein CATRAGPTGELFF.

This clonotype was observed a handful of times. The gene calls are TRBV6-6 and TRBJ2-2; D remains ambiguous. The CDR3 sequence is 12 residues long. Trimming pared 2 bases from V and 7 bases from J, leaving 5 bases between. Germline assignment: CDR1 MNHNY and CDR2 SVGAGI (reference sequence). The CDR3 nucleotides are TGTGCCAGCAGTTACGGGGTCGGGGAGCTGTTTTTT. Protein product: CASSYGVGELFF.

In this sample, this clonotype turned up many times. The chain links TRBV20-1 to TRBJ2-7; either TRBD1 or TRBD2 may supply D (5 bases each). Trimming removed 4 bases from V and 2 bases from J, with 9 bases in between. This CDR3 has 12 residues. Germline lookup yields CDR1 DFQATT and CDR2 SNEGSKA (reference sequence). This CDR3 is CSAKGRAYEQYF. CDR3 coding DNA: TGCAGTGCTAAGGGGAGAGCCTACGAGCAGTACTTC.